This is a list of T cell receptor beta chains from one sample in a study of blood T cell repertoires in COVID-19. The table came from immunoSEQ multiplex PCR; TCRdb's copy has only in-frame clones and leaves some out. The sample carries 180,000 or so clones, roughly 82% recorded once. The specimen was PBMCs or T cells enriched from blood (not recorded which). All receptors come from a man aged 50 to 60 who had recovered from COVID-19. The CDR3 runs from the conserved cysteine through the conserved F or W. D genes are given only for firm matches. Clone size is not always given. Where it is, it says once, few, many or a class for expanded clones.

>TRBV19|TRBJ2-2|TRBD1|few
CASSTRQGSNGELFF
TGTGCCAGTAGTACAAGACAGGGATCAAACGGGGAGCTGTTTTTT
>TRBV2|TRBJ1-5|TRBD1|.
CASSEWGQQYQPQHF
TGTGCCAGCAGTGAATGGGGACAGCAATATCAGCCCCAGCATTTT
>TRBV5-8|TRBJ1-5|.|.
CASSEIRGQPQHF
TGTGCCAGCAGCGAGATAAGAGGACAGCCCCAGCATTTT
>TRBV6-4|TRBJ2-7|.|.
CASSEDSRPRYEQYF
TGTGCCAGCAGTGAGGACAGTCGGCCAAGGTACGAGCAGTACTTC
>TRBV28|TRBJ1-5|.|.
CASSTPVVGNQPQHF
TGTGCCAGCAGTACCCCGGTGGTGGGCAATCAGCCCCAGCATTTT
>TRBV10-1|TRBJ1-1|.|.
CASSSKQGTSEAFF
TGCGCCAGCAGTTCCAAACAGGGTACGTCCGAAGCTTTCTTT
>TRBV6-5|TRBJ1-3|.|.
CASSYSSGSGNTIYF
TGTGCCAGCAGTTACTCTTCGGGGAGTGGAAACACCATATATTTT
>TRBV28|TRBJ1-4|TRBD1|.
CASSLTGGDEKLFF
TGTGCCAGCAGTCTGACAGGGGGCGATGAAAAACTGTTTTTT
>TRBV3-1/TRBV3-2|TRBJ2-2|TRBD2|few
CASSQALAVTGELFF
TGTGCCAGCAGCCAAGCACTAGCGGTTACCGGGGAGCTGTTTTTT
>TRBV28|TRBJ1-2|.|.
CASSLARGPYGYTF
TGTGCCAGCAGTTTGGCCAGGGGACCCTATGGCTACACCTTC
>TRBV5-1|TRBJ2-3|TRBD2|.
CASSFLASGGSDTQYF
TGCGCCAGCAGCTTCCTGGCTAGCGGGGGCTCAGATACGCAGTATTTT
>TRBV7-3|TRBJ1-6|.|.
CASSLDTLNSPLHF
TGTGCCAGCAGCTTAGACACTTTAAATTCACCCCTCCACTTT
>TRBV3-1/TRBV3-2|TRBJ1-2|.|.
CASRSTGNGYTF
TGTGCCAGCAGGTCTACAGGGAATGGCTACACCTTC
>TRBV4-1|TRBJ2-7|.|.
CASSQDWAVSSYEQYF
TGCGCCAGCAGCCAAGATTGGGCCGTCAGCTCCTACGAGCAGTACTTC
>TRBV29-1|TRBJ1-1|.|.
CSVEFGTSPNEAFF
TGCAGCGTTGAATTCGGGACATCACCCAATGAAGCTTTCTTT
>TRBV2|TRBJ1-5|.|.
CASSEGTASRPQHF
TGTGCCAGCAGTGAAGGGACAGCTTCACGGCCCCAGCATTTT
>TRBV27|TRBJ1-2|TRBD1|many
CASSSPPGQGAGYGYTF
TGTGCCAGCAGTTCCCCCCCGGGACAGGGGGCGGGCTATGGCTACACCTTC
>TRBV7-3|TRBJ1-2|.|.
CASSAGGGYTF
TGTGCCAGCAGCGCCGGCGGAGGCTACACCTTC
>TRBV2|TRBJ2-2|TRBD2|.
CASRGLVITGELFF
TGTGCCAGCAGGGGACTAGTAATAACCGGGGAGCTGTTTTTT
>TRBV7-2|TRBJ2-4|TRBD2|.
CASSLFAGGQVDIQYF
TGTGCCAGCAGCTTGTTCGCGGGGGGGCAGGTAGACATTCAGTACTTC
>TRBV7-9|TRBJ2-3|.|.
CASSFVAESTDTQYF
TGTGCCAGCAGCTTCGTTGCGGAGAGCACAGATACGCAGTATTTT
>TRBV27|TRBJ1-6|.|.
CASWGTSGSPLHF
TGTGCCAGCTGGGGCACAAGTGGTTCACCCCTCCACTTT
>TRBV11-1|TRBJ2-7|.|.
CASSPAGPISYEQYF
TGTGCCAGCAGCCCCGCGGGGCCCATCTCCTACGAGCAGTACTTC
>TRBV28|TRBJ1-6|.|.
CASSFSGGGGRNNSPLHF
TGTGCCAGCAGTTTTTCCGGCGGGGGGGGCCGAAATAATTCACCCCTCCACTTT
>TRBV7-9|TRBJ2-6|.|.
CASSFEAGANVLTF
TGTGCCAGCAGCTTTGAGGCTGGGGCCAACGTCCTGACTTTC
>TRBV2|TRBJ2-5|.|.
CASSEFERETQYF
TGTGCCAGCAGTGAATTTGAGCGGGAGACCCAGTACTTC
>TRBV5-1|TRBJ2-1|TRBD2|.
CASSLGLAGATTGEQFF
TGCGCCAGCAGCTTGGGACTAGCGGGGGCGACTACAGGTGAGCAGTTCTTC
>TRBV27|TRBJ2-1|.|.
CASSLSRVYNEQFF
TGTGCCAGCAGTTTATCGAGAGTATACAATGAGCAGTTCTTC